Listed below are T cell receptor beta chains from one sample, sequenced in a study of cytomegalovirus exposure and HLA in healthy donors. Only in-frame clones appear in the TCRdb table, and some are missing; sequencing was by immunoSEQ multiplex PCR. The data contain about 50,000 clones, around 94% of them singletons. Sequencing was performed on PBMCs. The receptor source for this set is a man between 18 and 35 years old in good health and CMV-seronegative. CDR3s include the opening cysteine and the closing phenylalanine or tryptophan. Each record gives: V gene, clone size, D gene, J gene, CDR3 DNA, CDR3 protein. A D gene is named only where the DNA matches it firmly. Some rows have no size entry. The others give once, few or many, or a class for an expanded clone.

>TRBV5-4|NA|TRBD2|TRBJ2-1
TGTGCCAGCAGCTTTAGGACTAGCGGATTCAATGAGCAGTTCTTC
CASSFRTSGFNEQFF
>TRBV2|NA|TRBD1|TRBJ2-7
TGTGCCAGCAGTGGAACAGGGGGGAACGAGCAGTACTTC
CASSGTGGNEQYF
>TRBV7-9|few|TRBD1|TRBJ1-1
TGTGCCAGCAGCAAACCGACAGGGTTTGGCACTGAAGCTTTCTTT
CASSKPTGFGTEAFF
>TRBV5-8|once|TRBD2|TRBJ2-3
TGTGCCAGCACCGACACTAGCGGGAGGAGGGATACGCAGTATTTT
CASTDTSGRRDTQYF
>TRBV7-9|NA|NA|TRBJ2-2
TGTGCCAGCAGCTGGGCGGCGGGAATGGGGACCGGGGAGCTGTTTTTT
CASSWAAGMGTGELFF
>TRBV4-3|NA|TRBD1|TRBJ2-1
TGCGCCAGCAGCCAAACAGGGGTCAGTGAGCAGTTCTTC
CASSQTGVSEQFF
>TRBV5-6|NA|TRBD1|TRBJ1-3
TGTGCCAGCAGCATCGGGACAGTAGAGAGGGGAAACACCATATATTTT
CASSIGTVERGNTIYF
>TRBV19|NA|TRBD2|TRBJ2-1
TGTGCCAGTAGTATCTCCGGGACTAGTTTCACCAATGAGCAGTTCTTC
CASSISGTSFTNEQFF
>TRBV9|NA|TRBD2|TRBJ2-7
TGTGCCAGCAGCGTGCAAGCGGGAGGGCCCGGCGAGCAGTACTTC
CASSVQAGGPGEQYF
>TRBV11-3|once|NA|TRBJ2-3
TGTGCCAGCAGCTTAGGTCCTACTAGCACAGATACGCAGTATTTT
CASSLGPTSTDTQYF
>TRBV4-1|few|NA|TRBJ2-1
TGCGCCAGCAGCCAAGATGGGCAGGTATACAATGAGCAGTTCTTC
CASSQDGQVYNEQFF
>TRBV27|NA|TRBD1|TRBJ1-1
TGTGCCAGCAGTCTACAGGGGGCTAATACTGAAGCTTTCTTT
CASSLQGANTEAFF
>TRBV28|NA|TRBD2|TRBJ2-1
TGTGCCAGCAGTTTATTCCGGGCGGGAGGAACCAATGAGCAGTTCTTC
CASSLFRAGGTNEQFF
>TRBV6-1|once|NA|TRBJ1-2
TGTGCCAGCAGTGAACATTTTAACTATGGCTACACCTTC
CASSEHFNYGYTF
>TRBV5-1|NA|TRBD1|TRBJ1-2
TGCGCCAGCAGCCCGGACAGGGCTGGCTACACCTTC
CASSPDRAGYTF
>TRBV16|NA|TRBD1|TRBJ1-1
TGTGCCAGCAGCCGCGACAGGGGATCGACTGAAGCTTTCTTT
CASSRDRGSTEAFF
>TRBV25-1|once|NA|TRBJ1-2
TGTGCCAGCAGTGACTACGGACAGACATTCTATGGCTACACCTTC
CASSDYGQTFYGYTF
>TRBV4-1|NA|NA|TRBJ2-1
TGCGCCAGCAGCCAATACGGCGGGAACTACAATGAGCAGTTCTTC
CASSQYGGNYNEQFF
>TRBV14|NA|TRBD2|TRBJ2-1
TGTGCCAGCAGCCAATCAGCGGGAGTCACCTACAATGAGCAGTTCTTC
CASSQSAGVTYNEQFF
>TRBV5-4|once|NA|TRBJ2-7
TGTGCCAGCAGCTTGGCCGCGGGCTCCTACGAGCAGTACTTC
CASSLAAGSYEQYF
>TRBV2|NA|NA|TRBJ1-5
TGTGCCAGCAGTGAAAATTCTAACAGCAATCAGCCCCAGCATTTT
CASSENSNSNQPQHF